This T cell receptor (beta chain) emerged from a study of T cell responses to AZD1222 COVID-19 vaccine listed by TCRdb under 2021. Describing the broader study: A total of 230 or so trial participants underwent TCR sequencing, of whom roughly 210 received two doses of AZD1222 and about 25 received two doses of the MenACWY control vaccine. Enrollment into the trials was organized by age into subgroups of 18-55, 56-69 and 70-plus years, and those subgroups contained roughly 140, 27 and 60 TCR-sequenced participants, respectively. The research as a whole found: Conclusions about previously exposed vaccinees are limited because only a handful of AZD1222 recipients were SARS-CoV-2 seropositive at baseline. After two AZD1222 doses, both the breadth and the depth of spike-specific TCRs were significantly higher than at day 0 and than in MenACWY recipients. CD4 TCRs associated with the vaccine covered the entire spike protein, and the dominant responses were in regions 160-218 and 743-854. Participants were mostly white British and included more females than males, and it was suggested by the authors that clonal diversity may have been underestimated. No day 14 peak-response samples were available, so repertoires were characterized only after the peak T cell response. Reportedly, close to half of the unique spike-specific TCRs recognized epitopes lying outside the regions that are mutated in the B.1.351 and B.1.1.7 variants. The 56-69-year group was small, and its depth increase did not reach significance, likely because of low power.

The CDR3 regions of human TCRbeta chains were subjected to immunosequencing. Regarding the original processing steps: TCRs in the repertoires were compared against a reference library of SARS-CoV-2-specific TCRs that had been generated with the MIRA antigen-specificity platform. Breadth meant the fraction of unique TCRs that were SARS-CoV-2-associated, whereas depth meant the fraction of total T cells that were SARS-CoV-2-associated. Each spike-specific TCR was assigned to its reactive spike region and to a CD4 or CD8 class using the MIRA data. Log10-transformed breadth and depth values were compared by one-way ANOVA with Sidak's multiple comparisons tests. TCRdb obtained this table from immuneACCESS and retained in-frame rearrangements with V and J assigned. These tables miss some clones; where compared with another copy, unresolved V genes account for less than half of the shortfall, and the remainder is unexplained. Clone size and the V and J calls come from that table; the DNA yielded D and trimming. This sample has 250,000 to 300,000 clones in its table, and approximately 94% of those were observed once. Clones ranked in the top ten supply less than 0.65% of the sample.

The junction carries 10 bases between V and J, which are trimmed by 4 bases and 7 bases respectively. The CDR3 runs 12 amino acids, cysteine and phenylalanine included. Only the CDR3 DNA stays, 36 bases, in frame from base 1. The time point label, as the study defines it: about 28 days (+/-7) after the second vaccine dose. AZD1222 recipients whose second dose came at about 4 weeks and those whose second dose came at about 12 weeks were combined into one group, since spike-specific TCR depth and breadth did not differ between the two schedules. Samples from vaccinated people were obtained from the UK trials COV001 and COV002, which included a single-blind randomized controlled phase 2/3 trial of AZD1222 (ChAdOx1 nCoV-19) in healthy adults. Trial participant PBMC samples were collected at day 0 and day 28 after the second dose for TCRbeta chain sequencing. A remark on this clone: What this receptor recognizes is not known. Per-base quality was not reported, and no clone a single base away is much larger than it.

This TCR was recovered from an adult who received the AZD1222 COVID-19 vaccine. The V and J segments used are TRBV12-3 or TRBV12-4 and TRBJ2-5; the D segment cannot be called with confidence. The sequencing here drew on peripheral blood, taken 28 days after the second AZD1222 dose. The CDR3 loop reads CASSSLSGTQYF. The sequenced DNA is TGTGCCAGCAGTTCGCTGTCCGGGACCCAGTACTTC.